A single sample gave rise to the 28 T cell receptor beta chains below, sequenced in a study of Ad26.COV2.S vaccination and SARS-CoV-2 variants. Repertoires were generated with immunoSEQ multiplex PCR, while TCRdb's copy carries only in-frame clones and drops some. The data contain approximately 480,000 clones, around nine tenths of them singletons. Stated treatment: some 20 received Ad26.COV2.S at low or high dose, single or two shots; about 5 received placebo; per-sample allocation not given. Each sample was drawn 63 days after the first injection (of vaccine or placebo). The sample was peripheral blood, taken in a trial of Ad26.COV2.S vaccine versus placebo. Receptors originate from a person between 18 and 65 years old who received the Ad26.COV2.S COVID-19 vaccine or a placebo.

CDR3 amino acids: CASRRGTSGTYEQYF. The CDR3 DNA follows: TGTGCCAGCAGGCGCGGGACTAGCGGAACCTACGAGCAGTACTTC. The rearrangement uses TRBV6-5 and TRBJ2-7; 11 bases line up with TRBD2. This CDR3 region has 15 residues. Germline V gives CDR1 MNHEY, CDR2 SVGAGI. V lost 6 bases and J lost 2; bases outside the gene matches: 6.

As DNA, the CDR3 is TGTGCCAGCAGCTTACAGTCTACCTCTAGCACAGATACGCAGTATTTT. Translation: CASSLQSTSSTDTQYF. The V gene is TRBV7-2, the J gene TRBJ2-3, with no clear D. The CDR3 sequence is 16 residues long. From germline, CDR1 is SGHTA and CDR2 FQGNSA. Deletions cut 2 bases from V and 0 bases from J, with 12 bases between.

This clone was counted between two and nine times. This chain connects TRBV6-5 to TRBJ1-2, with 7 nucleotides matching TRBD1. Germline CDR1 is MNHEY and CDR2 is SVGAGI. This CDR3 has 13 amino acids. The V and J ends lost 0 bases and 8 bases, in that order; junction bases with no gene match: 3. Written as DNA, the CDR3 is TGTGCCAGCAGTTACTCGATACAGGGGGGCTACACCTTC. Protein: CASSYSIQGGYTF.

The J gene is TRBJ2-7, the V gene TRBV11-2; 10 bases align to TRBD2. V was clipped by 5 bases and J by 6 bases; unmatched bases: 13. There are 16 residues in the CDR3. CDR1 and CDR2 (germline): SGHAT, FQNNGV. The CDR3 DNA reads as TGTGCCAGCAGCCCACTAGCGGGAACGGAGCACGGCGAGCAGTACTTC. Protein: CASSPLAGTEHGEQYF.

V is TRBV7-2 and J is TRBJ1-4, with a tentative D call TRBD1 (5 bases). The length of the CDR3 is 13 residues. V was pared by 0 bases and J by 11 bases, with 10 bases between. Germline V lookup: CDR1 SGHTA, CDR2 FQGNSA. This CDR3 is CASSLAPGDKLFF. The CDR3, as DNA: TGTGCCAGCAGCTTAGCGCCGGGGGACAAACTGTTTTTT.

The J gene is TRBJ2-1, the V gene TRBV7-3; D not certain. V dropped 5 bases and J dropped 4 bases, with 15 bases sitting between them. The germline V gene has CDR1 SGHTA and CDR2 FQGTGA. CDR3 length: 15 amino acids. The CDR3 reads CASSNDPNLYNEQFF. The CDR3 nucleotides read TGTGCCAGCAGCAACGATCCAAATTTATACAATGAGCAGTTCTTC.

The V gene is TRBV19, the J gene TRBJ2-5; D not certain. The CDR3 totals 14 residues. V was trimmed by 4 bases and J by 5 bases, leaving 14 bases between them. Germline V gene data show CDR1 as LNHDA and CDR2 as SQIVND (reference sequence). The CDR3 region is CASSSSRLGETQYF. In nucleotides, the CDR3 is TGTGCCAGTAGTAGTAGCAGATTGGGGGAGACCCAGTACTTC.

The chain carries TRBV30 and TRBJ1-3; TRBD1 is a possible D gene (6 bases). The V gene's germline CDR1 is GTSNPN and CDR2 SVGIG (reference sequence). The V end was cut by 4 bases, the J end by 0 bases, with 13 bases between. The CDR3 contains 15 residues. The CDR3 spells CAWTQGTFSGNTIYF. The CDR3 DNA sequence: TGTGCCTGGACACAGGGAACGTTCTCTGGAAACACCATATATTTT.

V gene TRBV10-3 combines with J gene TRBJ2-4; D unclear. CDR1 is ENHRY and CDR2 is SYGVKD in the germline V gene. V lost 2 bases and J lost 0, with 5 bases in between. CDR3 size: 14 residues. This chain's CDR3 is CAISESEAKNIQYF. In DNA, the CDR3 is TGTGCCATCAGTGAGAGCGAAGCCAAAAACATTCAGTACTTC.

This chain connects TRBV4-3 to TRBJ1-4; D gene ambiguous. CDR1 is LGHNA, CDR2 YSLEER, per germline. V was clipped by 3 bases and J by 7 bases, with 15 bases between them. This CDR3 comprises 15 residues. The DNA for the CDR3 is TGCGCCAGCAGCCATTACCTAGGTTCCGGTGAAAAACTGTTTTTT. Amino acid sequence: CASSHYLGSGEKLFF.

This chain links TRBV5-6 with TRBJ1-5; 7 bases align to TRBD1. Germline CDR1 SGHDT, CDR2 YYEEEE. The CDR3 sequence is 16 residues long. After removal of 4 bases from V and 6 bases from J, the junction contained 13 bases not matched to a gene. CDR3 bases: TGTGCCAGCAGCAGATCTCTACAGGGGTCGGGTCAGCCCCAGCATTTT. It is translated as CASSRSLQGSGQPQHF.

This rearrangement joins TRBV27 to TRBJ1-4; no clear D gene. Germline values: CDR1 MNHEY, CDR2 SMNVEV (reference sequence). The CDR3 covers 14 residues. V was cut by 6 bases and J by 8 bases, with 16 bases left in between. The CDR3 loop reads CASRTGPSTEKLFF. CDR3 coding DNA: TGTGCCAGCAGGACGGGCCCATCTACCGAAAAACTGTTTTTT.

This chain connects TRBV28 to TRBJ2-2; 8 nucleotides match TRBD2. Per the germline V gene, CDR1 is MDHEN and CDR2 is SYDVKM. J gave up 7 bases and V 6 bases, and 10 bases lay outside the gene matches. CDR3 length: 15 amino acids. The CDR3 region is CASSPTSGHGGELFF. The CDR3 DNA reads TGTGCCAGCAGCCCAACTAGCGGACACGGCGGGGAGCTGTTTTTT.

The chain uses TRBV19 and TRBJ2-1, with 8 bases that match TRBD2. Germline CDR1 LNHDA, CDR2 SQIVND (reference sequence). V shed 4 bases, J shed 7 bases, and the junction held 9 bases outside the gene matches. This CDR3 is built from 15 residues. CDR3 bases: TGTGCCAGTAGTAAAGGAGTAGCGGGATTGAATGAGCAGTTCTTC. Amino acid sequence: CASSKGVAGLNEQFF.

The genes are TRBV5-1 and TRBJ2-7, with 11 positions matching TRBD1. The V segment lost 4 bases and the J segment 1 base; nucleotides outside the gene matches: 1. Germline lookup yields CDR1 SGHRS and CDR2 YFSETQ. This CDR3 is built from 14 residues. CDR3 nucleotide sequence: TGCGCCAGCAGCGGGACAGGGGGATCCTACGAGCAGTACTTC. It is translated as CASSGTGGSYEQYF.

The chain is built from TRBV12-3 or TRBV12-4 and TRBJ1-3; D not resolved. Trimming removed 6 bases from V and 4 bases from J, with 10 bases in between. This CDR3 region has 13 residues. CDR3 nucleotide sequence: TGTGCCAGCAGCCCAGCAGTAGGAAACACCATATATTTT. It translates to CASSPAVGNTIYF.

The chain joins TRBV11-2 to TRBJ1-5, with 8 bases identical to TRBD1. J was trimmed by 4 bases and V by 5 bases; bases with no gene match: 7. Germline V CDR1 and CDR2: SGHAT, FQNNGV. This CDR3 comprises 15 residues. CDR3 DNA sequence: TGTGCCAGCAGCCGCACGACAGGGGAAAATCAGCCCCAGCATTTT. This gives the protein CASSRTTGENQPQHF.

The chain is built from TRBV28 and TRBJ1-1; tentatively, D is TRBD1 (5 bases). V was trimmed by 7 bases and J by 4 bases, leaving 16 bases between them. The germline V gene encodes CDR1 MDHEN and CDR2 SYDVKM. The CDR3 is made up of 14 amino acids. Here the CDR3 DNA reads TGTGCCAGCAATCGCTGGGGGTTAAGCACTGAAGCTTTCTTT. This translates into CASNRWGLSTEAFF.

The V gene is TRBV29-1, the J gene TRBJ2-7; D gene unclear. The CDR3 sequence is 12 residues long. CDR1 and CDR2 from the germline V gene are SQVTM and ANQGSEA. V lost 4 bases and J lost 1, with 8 bases in between. The CDR3 sequence: CSVADGSYEQYF. CDR3 DNA sequence: TGCAGCGTTGCTGACGGGTCCTACGAGCAGTACTTC.

The V and J genes are TRBV16 and TRBJ2-6, with a tentative D call TRBD2 (6 bases). The CDR3 has 20 amino acids. In germline, CDR1 is KGHSY, CDR2 FQNENV. The ends were cut back, 4 bases at V and 6 bases at J, with 28 bases in the middle. DNA of the CDR3: TGTGCCAGCAGCCTACGTGGGAGTGCGGACTACCTCAGTTTGGCCAACGTCCTGACTTTC. Translated, it gives CASSLRGSADYLSLANVLTF.

The chain has TRBV29-1 and TRBJ2-1, with 9 bases lining up with TRBD2. Germline trimming cut 6 bases from V and 4 bases from J; bases unmatched to any gene: 7. CDR3 length: 14 amino acids. The V gene's germline CDR1 is SQVTM and CDR2 ANQGSEA. CDR3 in amino acids: CSVSGGRGYNEQFF. For the CDR3, the DNA is TGCAGCGTGTCAGGCGGGAGGGGGTACAATGAGCAGTTCTTC.

The rearrangement joins TRBV19 to TRBJ2-3; D unresolved. CDR1 and CDR2 from the germline V gene are LNHDA and SQIVND (reference sequence). The V end lost 5 bases, the J end lost 2 bases, and 8 bases lay between the germline ends. This CDR3 is 13 amino acids long. The CDR3 loop reads CASSPRDTDTQYF. The CDR3, as DNA: TGTGCCAGTAGTCCCCGAGACACAGATACGCAGTATTTT.

In regard to this clone: This sample also contains other DNA sequences that code for the same CDR3. The chain recombines TRBV7-9 with TRBJ1-1; D remains ambiguous. Between the trimmed V and J ends, which lost 6 bases and 1 base, there was a span of 3 bases. Germline-derived CDR1 and CDR2 are SEHNR and FQNEAQ (reference sequence). There are 11 residues in the CDR3. This chain's CDR3 is CASSRNTEAFF. The CDR3 nucleotides are TGTGCCAGCAGTAGGAACACTGAAGCTTTCTTT.

In this sample, this clone turned up once. V usage is TRBV28 and J usage is TRBJ2-1; 13 bases are shared with TRBD2. The CDR3 is 14 amino acids. The germline CDR1 and CDR2 sequences are MDHEN and SYDVKM. With V trimmed by 11 bases and J by 4 bases, 5 bases remained unmatched. CDR3 region: CAGGTSGTYNEQFF. DNA for the CDR3: TGTGCCGGGGGGACTAGCGGGACTTACAATGAGCAGTTCTTC.

The rearrangement joins TRBV28 to TRBJ2-7; D unclear. In germline, CDR1 is MDHEN, CDR2 SYDVKM. With 1 base removed from V and 2 bases from J, the gap between germline ends came to 6 bases. CDR3 length equals 13 residues. The chain's CDR3 is CASSLSQTYEQYF. The DNA of the CDR3 is TGTGCCAGCAGTTTATCGCAAACCTACGAGCAGTACTTC.

This clone has a handful of counts. This rearrangement joins TRBV19 to TRBJ2-4, with 11 bases that match TRBD2. This CDR3 is 16 amino acids long. CDR1 and CDR2 (germline): LNHDA, SQIVND (reference sequence). Trimming at V came to 4 bases and at J to 2 bases, leaving 4 bases not matched to a gene. The CDR3 coding sequence is TGTGCCAGTAGTACACTAGCGGGAGAAACCAAAAACATTCAGTACTTC. This sequence encodes CASSTLAGETKNIQYF.

The rearrangement joins TRBV20-1 to TRBJ2-2; perhaps D is TRBD1 or TRBD2 (5 bases each). The CDR3 is 11 amino acids. Between the trimmed V and J ends, which lost 7 bases and 6 bases, there was a span of 9 bases. Per the germline V gene, CDR1 is DFQATT and CDR2 is SNEGSKA (reference sequence). This chain's CDR3 is CSERGAGELFF. CDR3 nucleotide sequence: TGCAGTGAAAGAGGGGCCGGGGAGCTGTTTTTT.

The gene calls are TRBV11-2 and TRBJ2-7; no definite D call. V shed 5 bases and J shed 5 bases, with 10 bases lying between them. There are 12 residues in the CDR3. Germline V CDR1 and CDR2: SGHAT, FQNNGV. The CDR3 DNA sequence: TGTGCCAGCAGCGCCGGGCAACACGAGCAGTACTTC. It is translated as CASSAGQHEQYF.